These T cell receptor beta chains were read from a single sample in a study of human T cells and chemical hapten exposure. A single record per CDR3 protein comes from TCRdb applying MiXCR to the RACE reads. The sample has around 380,000 distinct CDR3 sequences; roughly 4.8% are singletons. Here the sequenced sample was whole blood, taken in connection with sensitization to the hapten diphenylcyclopropenone (DPC). The receptors derive from a woman in her forties or fifties with alopecia areata. Some clones in this sample may be carry-over from other donors' samples. Both conserved end residues are part of each CDR3. D genes are given only for firm matches. Only some rows state a clone size, as once, few, many or a class for expanded clones.

d_call j_call v_call clone_size cdr3_nt cdr3_aa
- TRBJ2-1 TRBV4-2 - TGTGCCAGCAGCCAAGATCCGGGAGCCGTGGACAATGAGCAGTTCTTC CASSQDPGAVDNEQFF
- TRBJ2-6 TRBV7-6 many TGTGCCAGCAGCTCTCGAGGAGTCTCTGGGGCCAACGTCCTGACTTTC CASSSRGVSGANVLTF
- TRBJ1-6 TRBV28 - TGTGCCAGCAGTCCCCCCCAGTTCGTGTCCCGCTTTCAACACTTT CASSPPQFVSRFQHF
- TRBJ2-1 TRBV13 many TGTGCCAGCAGCCCCTTCTACAGGGAGCAGTTCTTC CASSPFYREQFF
- TRBJ1-4 TRBV20-1 few TGCAGTGCTAGAGAGTCGGGGGAAAAACTGTTTTTT CSARESGEKLFF
- TRBJ2-5 TRBV7-8 many TGTGCCCTGAGGGGGGTCGGGGAAGAGACCCAGTACTTC CALRGVGEETQYF
- TRBJ2-3 TRBV2 few TGTGCCAGCAGGAAGAGAGGCCCTAGCACAGATACGCAGTATTTT CASRKRGPSTDTQYF
TRBD1 TRBJ1-2 TRBV29-1 many TGCAGCGTTGAAGGTTCCGGGACAGGGCACTATGGCTACACCTTC CSVEGSGTGHYGYTF
- TRBJ2-2 TRBV5-1 many TGCGCCAGCAGCGTGGAGGGGACCGGGGAGCTGTTTTTT CASSVEGTGELFF
- TRBJ1-1 TRBV12-3/TRBV12-4 many TGTGCCAGCAGTAGGGGCCGGGGGTTGAACACTGAAGCTTTCTTT CASSRGRGLNTEAFF
TRBD2 TRBJ2-1 TRBV9 few TGTGCCAGCAGCGTAGAATCCACTAGCGGACTTGAGCAGTTCTTC CASSVESTSGLEQFF
- TRBJ2-3 TRBV7-2 many TGTGCCAGCAGCTTGTGGAGCGATACGCAGTATTTT CASSLWSDTQYF
- TRBJ1-1 TRBV5-1 many TGCGCCAGCAGCTTGGCCTGGAACACTGAAGCTTTCTTT CASSLAWNTEAFF
TRBD1 TRBJ1-5 TRBV3-1 few TGTGCCAGCAGCCAACAGGGGGCGAACAATCAGCCCCAGCATTTT CASSQQGANNQPQHF
TRBD1 TRBJ2-3 TRBV12-5 - TGTGCTAGTGGCCTGACCGGGACAGGGGGGGATACGCAGTATTTT CASGLTGTGGDTQYF
TRBD1 TRBJ1-1 TRBV6-1 few TGTGCCAGCAGTGAAGACCCCCCCGGACAGGGACGCGCTTTCTTT CASSEDPPGQGRAFF
TRBD2 TRBJ2-3 TRBV7-2 many TGTGCCAGCAGCCGGCGCATGGCGGGGGGGGCCACGAGCACAGATACGCAGTATTTT CASSRRMAGGATSTDTQYF
TRBD1 TRBJ1-1 TRBV6-2/TRBV6-3 - TGTGCCAGCAGTTCGACAGGGAGTGACACTGAAGCTTTCTTT CASSSTGSDTEAFF
- TRBJ1-1 TRBV24-1 - TGTGCCACCAGGGGGGCCCAGCTGAACACTGAAGCTTTCTTT CATRGAQLNTEAFF
- TRBJ2-1 TRBV7-2 many TGTGCCAGCAGCGGATGGTGGGATGAGCAGTTCTTC CASSGWWDEQFF
TRBD1 TRBJ1-5 TRBV7-8 few TGTGCCAGCAGCGGAGGGACAGGGGTGTATAGCAATCAGCCCCAGCATTTT CASSGGTGVYSNQPQHF
TRBD1 TRBJ1-2 TRBV6-5 few TGTGCCAGCAGCGCCAGGGGGAATAACCCCTATGGCTACACCTTC CASSARGNNPYGYTF
- TRBJ1-2 TRBV5-6 few TGTGCCAGCAGCTGGAACAGCGCGAACTATGGCTACACCTTC CASSWNSANYGYTF
- TRBJ1-5 TRBV18 few TGTGCCAGCTCACCAGACACAGATCAGCCCCAGCATTTT CASSPDTDQPQHF
- TRBJ2-7 TRBV27 many TGTGCCAGCAGTTTAGGTGTGGGGATGGAGCAGTACTTC CASSLGVGMEQYF
- TRBJ2-5 TRBV29-1 - TGCAACGTTGTGAGGGAAGAGACCCAGTACTTC CNVVREETQYF
TRBD2 TRBJ2-5 TRBV3-1 - TGTGCCAGCAGCCTTCGGACTAGCGGCCCCCAGGGGACCCAGTACTTC CASSLRTSGPQGTQYF
- TRBJ1-4 TRBV12-3/TRBV12-4 few TGTGCCAGCACTCCTTCGGGACGGAGAAATGAAAAACTGTTTTTT CASTPSGRRNEKLFF
- TRBJ1-5 TRBV4-1 many TGCGCCAGCAGCCAAGATCGCGCAGGCGATCAGCCCCAGCATTTT CASSQDRAGDQPQHF
- TRBJ2-2 TRBV11-2 many TGTGCCAGCAGCTCGGCGGGACAGCTGAACACCGGGGAGCTGTTTTTT CASSSAGQLNTGELFF
- TRBJ2-1 TRBV7-6 many TGTGCCAGCCGGGACTTTTCCAATGAGCAGTTCTTC CASRDFSNEQFF
- TRBJ2-2 TRBV12-3/TRBV12-4 many TGTGCCAGCAGACAAGACGCAAGGAACACCGGGGAGCTGTTTTTT CASRQDARNTGELFF
- TRBJ2-6 TRBV10-3 many TGTGCCATCGGTACCGCCTCCTCTGGGGCCAACGTCCTGACTTTC CAIGTASSGANVLTF
- TRBJ2-1 TRBV14 many TGTGCCAGCAGCCAGGACAGAGGACTGCAGTTCTTC CASSQDRGLQFF
TRBD2 TRBJ2-1 TRBV24-1 - TGTGCCACCCGGACTAGCGGGAGGGATAATGAGCAGTTCTTC CATRTSGRDNEQFF
- TRBJ1-2 TRBV2 - TGTGCCAGCAGGGTGGGTCCTTATGGCTACACCTTC CASRVGPYGYTF
TRBD1 TRBJ2-2 TRBV12-3/TRBV12-4 - TGTGCCAGCAGTTTTGGGACAGGGGGTAGAACCGGGGAGCTGTTTTTT CASSFGTGGRTGELFF
TRBD1 TRBJ2-3 TRBV27 - TGTGCCAGCACACAGGGGGGCGCAGATACGCAGTATTTT CASTQGGADTQYF
- TRBJ1-2 TRBV29-1 few TGCAGCGTTGAAGACCGCCCCGGCGGCTACACCTTC CSVEDRPGGYTF
- TRBJ2-7 TRBV28 many TGTGCCAGCAGTGTGACAGGCTACGAGCAGTACTTC CASSVTGYEQYF
TRBD2 TRBJ2-1 TRBV4-2 many TGTGCCAGCAGCCAAGACGACGGGGGGAGCCCCTACAATGAGCAGTTCTTC CASSQDDGGSPYNEQFF
TRBD1 TRBJ2-1 TRBV29-1 - TGCAGCGTTGAAGCCCACGACAGGGGGCCCTACAATGAGCAGTTCTTC CSVEAHDRGPYNEQFF
TRBD1 TRBJ1-5 TRBV27 many TGTGCCAGCAGTCTTAACACAGGGGTAAAGCCCCAGCATTTT CASSLNTGVKPQHF
TRBD2 TRBJ2-7 TRBV20-1 - TGCAGTGCGGAAGCGGGAGGCGGCGAGCAGTACTTC CSAEAGGGEQYF
TRBD1 TRBJ1-6 TRBV7-2 - TGTGCCAGCAGCTCCTTGGACAGGGTTGGTTCACCCCTCCACTTT CASSSLDRVGSPLHF
- TRBJ2-2 TRBV3-1 many TGTGCCAGCAGCCAAGAATGGTCGGGTTCCGGGGAGCTGTTTTTT CASSQEWSGSGELFF
TRBD2 TRBJ2-1 TRBV19 many TGTGCCAGTAGTATGCTGGCTAGCGGGGGCCTCGGGGAGCAGTTCTTC CASSMLASGGLGEQFF
TRBD2 TRBJ2-5 TRBV29-1 many TGCAGCGTCCGGACTAGCGGGTCGGGGACCCAGTACTTC CSVRTSGSGTQYF
- TRBJ2-6 TRBV12-3/TRBV12-4 few TGTGCCAGCAGCCTTGCGGGCCCTGGGGCCAACGTCCTGACTTTC CASSLAGPGANVLTF
- TRBJ2-5 TRBV5-6 many TGTGCCAGCAGCTTTGCCCTCCGGGATGAAGAGACCCAGTACTTC CASSFALRDEETQYF
- TRBJ2-7 TRBV29-1 many TGCAGCGTTGCGCCCAGGCTAGGGTACGAGCAGTACTTC CSVAPRLGYEQYF
- TRBJ2-3 TRBV29-1 many TGCAGTCACGCCGACTTCACAGATACGCAGTATTTT CSHADFTDTQYF
TRBD1 TRBJ2-2 TRBV6-1 many TGTGCCAGCAGTGAGACAGGGGGCATCGGGGAGCTGTTTTTT CASSETGGIGELFF
TRBD1 TRBJ1-5 TRBV27 many TGTGCCAGCAGTTACAGGGGACCTGATCAGCCCCAGCATTTT CASSYRGPDQPQHF
- TRBJ1-2 TRBV1 many TGCACCAGCAGCCCTAAACCGGACGGGTCGCTCTATGGCTACACCTTC CTSSPKPDGSLYGYTF
- TRBJ1-4 TRBV4-3 many TGCGCCAGCAGCCAAGAGCGCTCTAATGAAAAACTGTTTTTT CASSQERSNEKLFF
TRBD1 TRBJ1-5 TRBV19 - TGTGCCAGTACCGTGACAGGGCATCAGCCCCAGCATTTT CASTVTGHQPQHF
- TRBJ1-1 TRBV20-1 few TGCAGTGCTAGAGGAACCTCAGGGGATTGGACTGAAGCTTTCTTT CSARGTSGDWTEAFF
TRBD2 TRBJ2-3 TRBV12-3/TRBV12-4 - TGTGCCAGCACCGGACTAGCGGAGCTCACAGATACGCAGTATTTT CASTGLAELTDTQYF
TRBD1 TRBJ1-5 TRBV2 many TGTGCCAGCAGTCCGGACAGGATCCAATTAGGCAATCAGCCCCAGCATTTT CASSPDRIQLGNQPQHF